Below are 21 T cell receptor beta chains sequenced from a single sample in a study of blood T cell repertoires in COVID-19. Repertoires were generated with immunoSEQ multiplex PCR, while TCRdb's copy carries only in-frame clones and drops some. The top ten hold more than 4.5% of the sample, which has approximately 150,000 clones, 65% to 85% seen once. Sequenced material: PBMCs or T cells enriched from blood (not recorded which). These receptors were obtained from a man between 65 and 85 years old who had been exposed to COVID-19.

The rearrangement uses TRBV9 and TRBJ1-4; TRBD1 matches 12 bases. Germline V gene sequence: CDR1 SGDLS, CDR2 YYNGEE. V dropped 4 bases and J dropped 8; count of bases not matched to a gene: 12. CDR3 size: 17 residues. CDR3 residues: CASSPLGGQGAVEKLFF. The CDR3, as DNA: TGTGCCAGCAGCCCCTTGGGGGGACAGGGGGCCGTAGAAAAACTGTTTTTT. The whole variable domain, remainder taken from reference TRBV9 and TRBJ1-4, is DSGVTQTPKHLITATGQRVTLRCSPRSGDLSVYWYQQSLDQGLQFLIQYYNGEERAKGNILERFSAQQFPDLHSELNLSSLELGDSALYFCASSPLGGQGAVEKLFFGSGTQLSVL.

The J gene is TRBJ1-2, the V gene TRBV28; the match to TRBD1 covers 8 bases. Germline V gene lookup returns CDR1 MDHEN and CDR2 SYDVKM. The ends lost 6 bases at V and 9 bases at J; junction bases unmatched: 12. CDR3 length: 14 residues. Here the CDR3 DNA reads TGTGCCAGCAGGCAAACAGGGGGAGCTGTTCGCTACACCTTC. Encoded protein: CASRQTGGAVRYTF.

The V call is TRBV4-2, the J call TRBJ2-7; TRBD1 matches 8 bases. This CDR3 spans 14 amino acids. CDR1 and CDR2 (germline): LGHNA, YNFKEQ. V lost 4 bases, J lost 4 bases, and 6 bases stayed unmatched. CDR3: CASSRGQGQYEQYF. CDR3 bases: TGTGCCAGCAGCCGAGGACAGGGCCAATACGAGCAGTACTTC.

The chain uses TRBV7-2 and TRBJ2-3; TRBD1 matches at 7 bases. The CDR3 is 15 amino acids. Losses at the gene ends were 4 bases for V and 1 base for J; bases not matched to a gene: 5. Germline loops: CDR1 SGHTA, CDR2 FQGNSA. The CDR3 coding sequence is TGTGCCAGCAGCTCGAGACAGGGTGGCACAGATACGCAGTATTTT. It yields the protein CASSSRQGGTDTQYF. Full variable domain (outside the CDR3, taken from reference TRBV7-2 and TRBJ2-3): GAGVSQSPSNKVTEKGKDVELRCDPISGHTALYWYRQSLGQGLEFLIYFQGNSAPDKSGLPSDRFSAERTGGSVSTLTIQRTQQEDSAVYLCASSSRQGGTDTQYFGPGTRLTVL.

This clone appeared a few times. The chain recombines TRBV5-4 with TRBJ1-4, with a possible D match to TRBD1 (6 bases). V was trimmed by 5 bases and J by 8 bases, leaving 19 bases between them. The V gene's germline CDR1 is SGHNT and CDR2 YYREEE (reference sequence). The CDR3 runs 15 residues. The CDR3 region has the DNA TGTGCCAGCAGTTATAGTACTGGGACAAACGAAAAACTGTTTTTT. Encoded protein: CASSYSTGTNEKLFF.

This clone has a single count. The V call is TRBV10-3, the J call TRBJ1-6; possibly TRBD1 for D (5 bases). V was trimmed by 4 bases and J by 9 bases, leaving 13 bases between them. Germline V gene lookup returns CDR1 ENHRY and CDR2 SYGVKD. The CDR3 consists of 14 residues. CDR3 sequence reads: CAISASGFSSPLHF. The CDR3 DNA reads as TGTGCCATCAGTGCTTCAGGGTTCAGTTCACCCCTCCACTTT.

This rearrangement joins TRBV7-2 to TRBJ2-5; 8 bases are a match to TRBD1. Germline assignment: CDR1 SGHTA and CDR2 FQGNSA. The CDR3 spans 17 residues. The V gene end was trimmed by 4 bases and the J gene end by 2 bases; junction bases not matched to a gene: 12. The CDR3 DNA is TGTGCCAGCAGCTCGCAGGGGGCTTTCACCGCTCAAGAGACCCAGTACTTC. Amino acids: CASSSQGAFTAQETQYF.

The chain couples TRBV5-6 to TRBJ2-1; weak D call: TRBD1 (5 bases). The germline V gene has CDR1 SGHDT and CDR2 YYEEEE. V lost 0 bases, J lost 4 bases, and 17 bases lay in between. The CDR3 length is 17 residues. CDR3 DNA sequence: TGTGCCAGCAGCTTGGCCGAAGGGGCGAACTATTACAATGAGCAGTTCTTC. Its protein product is CASSLAEGANYYNEQFF.

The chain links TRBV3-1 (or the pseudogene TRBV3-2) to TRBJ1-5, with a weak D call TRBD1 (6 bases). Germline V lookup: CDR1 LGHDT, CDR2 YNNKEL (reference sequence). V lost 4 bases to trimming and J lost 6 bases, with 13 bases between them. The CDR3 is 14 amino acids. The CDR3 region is CASSRLGGGQPQHF. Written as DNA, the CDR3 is TGTGCCAGCAGCCGTCTAGGGGGTGGTCAGCCCCAGCATTTT.

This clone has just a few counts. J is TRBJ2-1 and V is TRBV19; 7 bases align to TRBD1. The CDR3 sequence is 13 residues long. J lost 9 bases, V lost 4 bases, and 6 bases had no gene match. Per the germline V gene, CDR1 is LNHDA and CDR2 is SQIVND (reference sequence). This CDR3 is CASSTKQGSEQFF. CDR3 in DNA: TGTGCCAGTAGTACAAAACAGGGGAGTGAGCAGTTCTTC.

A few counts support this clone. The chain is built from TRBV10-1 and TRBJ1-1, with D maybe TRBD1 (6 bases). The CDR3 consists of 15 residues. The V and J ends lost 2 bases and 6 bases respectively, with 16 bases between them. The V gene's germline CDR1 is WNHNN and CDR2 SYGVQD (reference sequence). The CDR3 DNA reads TGCGCCAGCAGTGAGGCGAAGGGGGAGGGCGCTGAAGCTTTCTTT. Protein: CASSEAKGEGAEAFF.

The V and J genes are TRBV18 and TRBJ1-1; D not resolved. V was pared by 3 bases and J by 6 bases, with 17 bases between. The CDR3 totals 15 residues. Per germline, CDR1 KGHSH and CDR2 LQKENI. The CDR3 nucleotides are TGTGCCAGCTCACCTCCCGGGAGATCCGGATCTGAAGCTTTCTTT. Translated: CASSPPGRSGSEAFF. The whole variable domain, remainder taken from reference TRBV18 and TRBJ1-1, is NAGVMQNPRHLVRRRGQEARLRCSPMKGHSHVYWYRQLPEEGLKFMVYLQKENIIDESGMPKERFSAEFPKEGPSILRIQQVVRGDSAAYFCASSPPGRSGSEAFFGQGTRLTVV.

The CDR3 region is CASSLPSSNQPQHF. In DNA form, the CDR3 reads TGTGCCAGCAGTCTGCCCAGTAGCAATCAGCCCCAGCATTTT. This rearrangement joins TRBV6-5 to TRBJ1-5; D ambiguous. The CDR3 extends over 14 amino acids. The V gene lost 5 bases and the J gene lost 0 bases, with 8 bases spanning the gap. CDR1 and CDR2 from the germline V gene are MNHEY and SVGAGI.

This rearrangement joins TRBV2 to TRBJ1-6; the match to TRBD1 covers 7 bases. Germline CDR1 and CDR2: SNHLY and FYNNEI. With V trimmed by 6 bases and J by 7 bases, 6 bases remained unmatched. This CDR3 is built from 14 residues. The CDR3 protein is CASRGRQGNSPLHF. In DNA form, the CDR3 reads TGTGCCAGCAGGGGCCGACAGGGAAATTCACCCCTCCACTTT.

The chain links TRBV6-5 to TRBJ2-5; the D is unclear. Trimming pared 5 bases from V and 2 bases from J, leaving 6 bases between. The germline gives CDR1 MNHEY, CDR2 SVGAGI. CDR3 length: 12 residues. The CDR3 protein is CASSPRQETQYF. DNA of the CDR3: TGTGCCAGCAGTCCGCGGCAAGAGACCCAGTACTTC.

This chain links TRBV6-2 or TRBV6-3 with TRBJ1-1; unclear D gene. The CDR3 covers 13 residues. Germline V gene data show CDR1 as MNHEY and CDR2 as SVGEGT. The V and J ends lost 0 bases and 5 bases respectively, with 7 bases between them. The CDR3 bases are TGTGCCAGCAGTTACTCGAGAGGGACTGAAGCTTTCTTT. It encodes CASSYSRGTEAFF.

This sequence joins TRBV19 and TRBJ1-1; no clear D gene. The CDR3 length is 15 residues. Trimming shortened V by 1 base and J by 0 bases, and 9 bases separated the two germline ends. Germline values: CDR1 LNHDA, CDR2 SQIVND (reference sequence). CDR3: CASSIATAVNTEAFF. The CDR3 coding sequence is TGTGCCAGTAGTATAGCCACAGCAGTGAACACTGAAGCTTTCTTT.

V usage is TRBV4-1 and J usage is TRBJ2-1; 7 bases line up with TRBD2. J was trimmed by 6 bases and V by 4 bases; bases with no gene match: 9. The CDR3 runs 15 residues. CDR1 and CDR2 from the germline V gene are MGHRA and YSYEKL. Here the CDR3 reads CASSPVRGRANEQFF. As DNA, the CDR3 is TGCGCCAGCAGCCCCGTCCGAGGGAGGGCCAATGAGCAGTTCTTC.

CDR3 protein: CASSLRGLGEKLFF. CDR3 nucleotides: TGTGCCAGCAGTTTACGAGGGTTAGGGGAAAAACTGTTTTTT. This rearrangement joins TRBV28 to TRBJ1-4; D gene uncertain. Germline V gene data show CDR1 as MDHEN and CDR2 as SYDVKM. The CDR3 runs to 14 residues. Trimming removed 2 bases from V and 8 bases from J, with 12 bases in between.

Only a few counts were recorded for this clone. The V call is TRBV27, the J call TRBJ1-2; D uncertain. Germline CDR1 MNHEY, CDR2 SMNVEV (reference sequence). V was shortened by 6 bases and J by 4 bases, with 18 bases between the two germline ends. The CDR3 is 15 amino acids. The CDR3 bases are TGTGCCAGCAGCCCCTTACTCCGGGATCCCTATGGCTACACCTTC. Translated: CASSPLLRDPYGYTF.

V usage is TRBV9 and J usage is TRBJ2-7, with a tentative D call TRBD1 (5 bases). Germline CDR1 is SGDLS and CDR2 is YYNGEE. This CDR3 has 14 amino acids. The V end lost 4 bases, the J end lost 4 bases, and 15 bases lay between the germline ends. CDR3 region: CASSPSATAYEQYF. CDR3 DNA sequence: TGTGCCAGCAGCCCCAGCGCGACAGCTTACGAGCAGTACTTC. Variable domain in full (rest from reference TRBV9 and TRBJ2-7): DSGVTQTPKHLITATGQRVTLRCSPRSGDLSVYWYQQSLDQGLQFLIQYYNGEERAKGNILERFSAQQFPDLHSELNLSSLELGDSALYFCASSPSATAYEQYFGPGTRLTVT.